This T cell receptor (beta chain) was sequenced in a study of blood T cell repertoires in COVID-19. About the study: From the United States, Italy and Spain came samples of acute and convalescent COVID-19.

Authors' processing steps: For nucleated cells, counts were estimated from reference gene primer amplification. Profiled with immunoSEQ multiplex PCR; TCRdb holds only in-frame clones, not every one. Clonal size and the V and J genes are those of that table, whereas D and trimming came from the DNA. The sample yields roughly 250,000 clones, approximately 91% seen once. Across fewer than 25 US areas, participants ranged in age from about 18 to 100 years. V shed 6 bases, J shed 4 bases, and the junction held 4 bases outside the gene matches. The CDR3 totals 14 residues. Germline V gene sequence: CDR1 MNHEY, CDR2 SMNVEV (reference sequence).

Sequenced sample: PBMCs or T cells enriched from blood (not recorded which). This chain connects TRBV27 to TRBJ2-1; TRBD2 agrees at 9 bases. The receptor was derived from a woman aged 40-49 years with acute COVID-19. CDR3 in amino acids: CASSLSGGYNEQFF. The CDR3 bases are TGTGCCAGCAGCCTTAGCGGGGGTTACAATGAGCAGTTCTTC.